This T cell receptor beta chain originates from a study of shared clonotypes between healthy human individuals. Germline CDR1 and CDR2: SEHNR and FQNEAQ (reference sequence). The ends were cut back, 3 bases at V and 5 bases at J, with 8 bases in the middle. The CDR3 contains 13 residues. Data came from immunoSEQ multiplex PCR; TCRdb stores just in-frame clones and leaves some out. Of fewer than 600,000 clones in the sample, 75% to 85% are singletons; the top ten hold around 14%. This TCR came from a woman aged 40 to 50 in good health. Some clones in this sample may be carry-over from other donors' samples. The rearrangement uses TRBV7-9 and TRBJ2-1, with TRBD1 as a possible D gene (6 bases). The material sequenced was PBMCs. CDR3 nucleotides: TGTGCCAGCAGCTTTCAGGGGAACAATGAGCAGTTCTTC. The encoded protein is CASSFQGNNEQFF.